A single sample gave rise to the 14 T cell receptor beta chains below, sequenced in a study of CD8+CD57+ T cells in acquired aplastic anemia. Profiling of TCR beta VDJ combinations and CDR3 sequences used genomic DNA as template. TCRdb redid the calling of the reads with MiXCR, one entry per CDR3 protein. The sample includes fewer than 300,000 distinct CDR3 sequences, roughly 82% of them seen just once. Patients who underwent sequencing had shown CD8+CD57+ cell expansion by flow cytometry. The sequenced sample was sorted CD4+, CD8+, or CD8+CD57+ T cells (not recorded which) from PBMCs. These receptors all stem from a human donor with aplastic anemia.

Worth noting for this clonotype: One end of the junction is discordant with germline, which a read error may explain. This chain uses TRBV7-3 with TRBJ2-1; maybe TRBD2 (6 bases). Germline V gene sequence: CDR1 SGHTA, CDR2 FQGTGA. This CDR3 is built from 14 residues. This CDR3 is CASSVLGSFAQAPF. The CDR3 nucleotides read TGTGCCAGCAGCGTCCTCGGGAGCTTCGCCCAGGCACCCTTC. The entire variable domain, with the rest obtained from reference TRBV7-3 and TRBJ2-1, is as follows: GAGVSQTPSNKVTEKGKYVELRCDPISGHTALYWYRQSLGQGPEFLIYFQGTGAADDSGLPNDRFFAVRPEGSVSTLKIQRTERGDSAVYLCASSVLGSFAQAPFGPGTRLTVL.

The sample holds a few counts of this clonotype. V usage is TRBV11-3 and J usage is TRBJ2-1, with 7 bases identical to TRBD1. In germline, CDR1 is SGHNT, CDR2 YENEEA. Trimming removed 1 base from V and 8 bases from J; junction bases left unmatched: 2. The CDR3 consists of 13 residues. CDR3 residues: CASSLGGTDEQFF. The CDR3, as DNA: TGTGCCAGCAGCTTAGGGGGGACAGATGAGCAGTTCTTC.

V and J are TRBV20-1 and TRBJ2-1, with a weak D call TRBD1 (5 bases). This CDR3 has 14 amino acids. Germline CDR1 DFQATT, CDR2 SNEGSKA (reference sequence). With 0 bases removed from V and 8 bases from J, the gap between germline ends came to 14 bases. The chain's CDR3 is CSARDLRTRDEQFF. The CDR3, as DNA: TGCAGTGCTAGAGATCTCCGGACACGGGATGAGCAGTTCTTC.

The chain joins TRBV7-2 to TRBJ2-7; D is possibly TRBD2 (6 bases). Deletions cut 2 bases from V and 4 bases from J, with 24 bases between. CDR1 SGHTA and CDR2 FQGNSA come from the germline V gene. The CDR3 is 18 amino acids. The CDR3 region has the DNA TGTGCCAGCAGCTTACCGGGAGACCGGAAAACGCATTATTACGAGCAGTACGTC. Translated, it gives CASSLPGDRKTHYYEQYV.

This clonotype has a handful of counts. The J gene is TRBJ1-2, the V gene TRBV11-3, with 7 positions matching TRBD1. J was trimmed by 3 bases and V by 0 bases; bases with no gene match: 4. The CDR3 is made up of 15 amino acids. The germline gives CDR1 SGHNT, CDR2 YENEEA. The CDR3, as DNA: TGTGCCAGCAGCTTAGAAGGGACAGCCGACTATGGCTACACCTTC. Its translation: CASSLEGTADYGYTF.

This clonotype has just a few counts. J is TRBJ2-1 and V is TRBV29-1, with TRBD2 matching over 12 bases. Germline loops: CDR1 SQVTM, CDR2 ANQGSEA. The V gene end was trimmed by 3 bases and the J gene end by 7 bases; junction bases not matched to a gene: 4. This CDR3 is 14 amino acids long. CDR3 sequence reads: CSVEATSGSNEQFF. CDR3 nucleotides: TGCAGCGTTGAGGCGACTAGCGGGAGTAATGAGCAGTTCTTC.

A single count supports this clonotype. Relative to the germline gene, one junction end is altered; a read error may explain this. J is TRBJ1-4 and V is TRBV2, with 8 nucleotides matching TRBD1. The CDR3 totals 10 residues. The germline gives CDR1 SNHLY, CDR2 FYNNEI. Written as DNA, the CDR3 is TGTGCCAGCAGAGAGGACAGGGTCTGTTTT. Amino acids: CASREDRVCF.

As regards this clonotype: The conserved final phenylalanine or tryptophan is absent from the CDR3, which likely points to a read error. The DNA is omitted, as the CDR3 cannot be located on it reliably, and the CDR3 follows TCRdb's listing. The J gene is TRBJ1-1, the V gene TRBV7-2. The CDR3 contains 13 residues when both ends are counted. Germline lookup yields CDR1 SGHTA and CDR2 FQGNSA. The CDR3 sequence: CASSPMMNTEAQY.

The genes are TRBV7-9 and TRBJ2-5; D may be TRBD1 or TRBD2 (6 bases each). Trimming left V 5 bases short and J 9 bases short, with 19 bases between. Germline V gene sequence: CDR1 SEHNR, CDR2 FQNEAQ (reference sequence). The CDR3 is 14 residues long. The DNA for the CDR3 is TGTGCCAGCAGCATTGCAGGGGAGGCCTACGCCCAGTACTTC. Translated: CASSIAGEAYAQYF.

In regard to this clonotype: This is likely a read error, given that the CDR3 carries no conserved phenylalanine or tryptophan at its end. Because the CDR3's place on the DNA is in doubt, the DNA is left out and the CDR3 is given as listed by TCRdb. This chain connects TRBV9 to TRBJ2-4; TRBD1 is the table's D call and was not checked against the DNA. Germline assignment: CDR1 SGDLS and CDR2 YYNGEE. Termini included, the CDR3 measures 12 amino acids. The CDR3 region is CASSGGGHSTDT.

The V gene is TRBV7-9, the J gene TRBJ2-1; 9 bases agree with TRBD2. V was pared by 2 bases and J by 7 bases, with 6 bases of the junction left unmatched. The CDR3 loop spans 15 amino acids. From germline, CDR1 is SEHNR and CDR2 FQNEAQ (reference sequence). The CDR3 DNA sequence: TGTGCCAGCAGCTTATGGACTAGCGAGAGTAATGAGCAGTTCTTC. Encoded protein: CASSLWTSESNEQFF.

The gene calls are TRBV9 and TRBJ2-7, with D maybe TRBD2 (6 bases). Trimming took 9 bases from V and 5 from J, leaving 27 bases between them. Germline CDR1 and CDR2: SGDLS and YYNGEE. This CDR3 spans 16 amino acids. CDR3 protein: CATSDFGRDVDNEQYV. DNA for the CDR3: TGTGCCACCAGTGATTTTGGGCGGGATGTCGACAACGAGCAGTACGTC.

In the case of this clonotype: Lacking the conserved final phenylalanine or tryptophan, this CDR3 likely reflects a read error. It is unclear where the CDR3 begins or ends on the DNA, so no DNA is shown, and the CDR3 is as TCRdb lists it. The genes are TRBV2 and TRBJ1-2; the table's D gene call, TRBD1, was not cross checked with the DNA. The CDR3 has 16 residues if both end residues are counted. Germline values: CDR1 SNHLY, CDR2 FYNNEI. CDR3 sequence reads: CASRAGGTDTQYFGTV.

This chain uses TRBV9 with TRBJ1-2; no firm D call. The ends were cut back, 4 bases at V and 5 bases at J, with 21 bases in the middle. The V gene's germline CDR1 is SGDLS and CDR2 YYNGEE. CDR3 length: 16 amino acids. CDR3 DNA sequence: TGTGCCAGCAGCTTGGGGTCAGATGGGCACGTATATGGCTACACCTTC. Protein: CASSLGSDGHVYGYTF. The complete variable domain, with remaining parts taken from reference TRBV9 and TRBJ1-2, reads DSGVTQTPKHLITATGQRVTLRCSPRSGDLSVYWYQQSLDQGLQFLIQYYNGEERAKGNILERFSAQQFPDLHSELNLSSLELGDSALYFCASSLGSDGHVYGYTFGSGTRLTVV.